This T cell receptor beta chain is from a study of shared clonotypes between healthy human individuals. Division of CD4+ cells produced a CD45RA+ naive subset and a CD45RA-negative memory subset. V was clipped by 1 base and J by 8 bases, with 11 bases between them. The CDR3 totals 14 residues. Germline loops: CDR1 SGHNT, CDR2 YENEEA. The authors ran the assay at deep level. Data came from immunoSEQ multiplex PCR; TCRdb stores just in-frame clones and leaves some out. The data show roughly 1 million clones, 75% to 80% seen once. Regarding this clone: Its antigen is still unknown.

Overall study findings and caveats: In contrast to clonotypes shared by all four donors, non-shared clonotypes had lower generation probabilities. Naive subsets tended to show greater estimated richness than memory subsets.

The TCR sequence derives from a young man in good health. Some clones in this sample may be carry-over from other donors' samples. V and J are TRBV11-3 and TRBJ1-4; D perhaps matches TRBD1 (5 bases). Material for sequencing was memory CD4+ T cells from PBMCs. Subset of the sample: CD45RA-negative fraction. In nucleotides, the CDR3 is TGTGCCAGCAGCTTAGCAGGGACTGGAGAAAAACTGTTTTTT. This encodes CASSLAGTGEKLFF.